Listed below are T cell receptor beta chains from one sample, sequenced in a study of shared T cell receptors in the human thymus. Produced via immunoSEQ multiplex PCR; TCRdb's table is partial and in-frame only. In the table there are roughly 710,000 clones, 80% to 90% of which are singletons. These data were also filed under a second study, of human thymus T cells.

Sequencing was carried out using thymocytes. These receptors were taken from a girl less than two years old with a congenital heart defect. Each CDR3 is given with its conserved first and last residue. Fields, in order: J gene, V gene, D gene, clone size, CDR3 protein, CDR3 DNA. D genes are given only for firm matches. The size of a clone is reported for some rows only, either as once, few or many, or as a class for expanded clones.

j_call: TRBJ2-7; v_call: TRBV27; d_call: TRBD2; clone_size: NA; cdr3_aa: CASRLAGGAHLAYEQYF; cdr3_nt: TGTGCCAGCAGATTAGCGGGGGGGGCGCATCTTGCCTACGAGCAGTACTTC
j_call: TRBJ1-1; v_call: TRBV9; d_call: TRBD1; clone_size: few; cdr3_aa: CASSVDAGNRGHTEAFF; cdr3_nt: TGTGCCAGCAGCGTAGATGCGGGGAACAGGGGTCACACTGAAGCTTTCTTT
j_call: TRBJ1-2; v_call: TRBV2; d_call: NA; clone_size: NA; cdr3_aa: CASPDRTYGYTF; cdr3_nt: TGTGCCAGCCCGGACAGAACCTATGGCTACACCTTC
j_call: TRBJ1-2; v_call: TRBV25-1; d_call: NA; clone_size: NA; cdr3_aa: CASSERRNTGPDHGYTF; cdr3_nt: TGTGCCAGCAGTGAAAGGCGGAACACAGGGCCGGATCATGGCTACACCTTC
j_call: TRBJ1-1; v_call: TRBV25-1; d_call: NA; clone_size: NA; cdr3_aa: CASSRFGERSFF; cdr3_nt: TGTGCCAGCAGCAGATTCGGAGAAAGGTCTTTCTTT
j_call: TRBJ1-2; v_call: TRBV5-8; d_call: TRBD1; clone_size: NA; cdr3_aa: CASSLRGGETPVYGYTF; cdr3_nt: TGTGCCAGCAGCTTGAGAGGGGGCGAAACCCCCGTCTATGGCTACACCTTC
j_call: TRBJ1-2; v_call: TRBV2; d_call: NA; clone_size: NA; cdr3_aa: CASSGRQIGTYGYTF; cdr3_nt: TGTGCCAGCAGTGGGAGACAGATTGGAACCTATGGCTACACCTTC
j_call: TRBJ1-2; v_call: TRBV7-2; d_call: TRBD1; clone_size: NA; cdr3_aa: CASSLPGQGPYGYTF; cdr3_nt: TGTGCCAGCAGCTTACCGGGACAGGGTCCTTATGGCTACACCTTC
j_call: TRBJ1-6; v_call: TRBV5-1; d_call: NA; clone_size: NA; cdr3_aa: CASSLGAYRSPNSPLHF; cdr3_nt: TGCGCCAGCAGCTTGGGGGCTTACAGGAGCCCTAATTCACCCCTCCACTTT
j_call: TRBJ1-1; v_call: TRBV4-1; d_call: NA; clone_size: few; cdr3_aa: CASSQDVGLKNTEAFF; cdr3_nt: TGCGCCAGCAGCCAAGATGTTGGCCTCAAGAACACTGAAGCTTTCTTT
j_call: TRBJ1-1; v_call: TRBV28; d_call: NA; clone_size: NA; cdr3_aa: CASSFRGNTEAFF; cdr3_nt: TGTGCCAGCAGTTTTCGGGGGAACACTGAAGCTTTCTTT
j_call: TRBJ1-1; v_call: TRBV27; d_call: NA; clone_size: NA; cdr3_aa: CASSPGTTTEAFF; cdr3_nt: TGTGCCAGCAGCCCCGGGACAACTACTGAAGCTTTCTTT
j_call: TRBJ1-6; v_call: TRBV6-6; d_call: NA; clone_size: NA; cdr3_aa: CATNRVRYNSPLHF; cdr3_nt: TGTGCCACTAACAGGGTACGCTATAATTCACCCCTCCACTTT
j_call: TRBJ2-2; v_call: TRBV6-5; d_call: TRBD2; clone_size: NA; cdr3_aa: CASSYPKTGGTGELFF; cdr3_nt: TGTGCCAGCAGTTACCCAAAGACGGGAGGCACCGGGGAGCTGTTTTTT
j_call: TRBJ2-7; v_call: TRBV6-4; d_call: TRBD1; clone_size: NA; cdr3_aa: CASSPPWRQGAFYEQYF; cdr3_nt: TGTGCCAGCAGTCCCCCCTGGCGGCAGGGGGCGTTTTACGAGCAGTACTTC
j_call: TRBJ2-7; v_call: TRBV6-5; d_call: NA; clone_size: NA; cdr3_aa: CASSPSHLYEQYF; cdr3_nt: TGTGCCAGCAGCCCGTCCCACCTCTACGAGCAGTACTTC
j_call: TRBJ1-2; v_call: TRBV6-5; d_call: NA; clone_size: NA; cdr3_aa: CASSIWGAGADGYTF; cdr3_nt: TGTGCCAGCAGTATATGGGGGGCGGGGGCGGATGGCTACACCTTC
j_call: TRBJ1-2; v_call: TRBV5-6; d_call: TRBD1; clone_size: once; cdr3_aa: CASSLVSVPDRACHGYTF; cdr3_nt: TGTGCCAGCAGCTTGGTCTCCGTCCCGGACAGGGCTTGCCATGGCTACACCTTC
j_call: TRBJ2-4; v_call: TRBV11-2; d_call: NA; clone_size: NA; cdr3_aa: CASRGIAKNIQYF; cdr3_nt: TGTGCCAGCCGCGGGATAGCCAAAAACATTCAGTACTTC
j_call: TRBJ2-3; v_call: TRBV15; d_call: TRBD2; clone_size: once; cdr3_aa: CATSRDPLAGPTDTQYF; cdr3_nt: TGTGCCACCAGCAGAGACCCCTTAGCGGGGCCCACAGATACGCAGTATTTT
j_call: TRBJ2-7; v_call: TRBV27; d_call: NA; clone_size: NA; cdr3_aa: CASRPTGFLSYEQYF; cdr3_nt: TGTGCCAGCAGACCTACAGGATTTCTCTCCTACGAGCAGTACTTC
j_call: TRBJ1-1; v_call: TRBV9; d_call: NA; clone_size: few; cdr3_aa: CASSVRGDTEAFF; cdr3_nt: TGTGCCAGCAGCGTACGGGGGGACACTGAAGCTTTCTTT
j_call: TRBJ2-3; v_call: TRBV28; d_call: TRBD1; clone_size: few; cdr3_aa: CASSLQKNNPGTGSDTQYF; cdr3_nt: TGTGCCAGCAGTCTACAAAAAAACAATCCCGGGACAGGTTCAGATACGCAGTATTTT
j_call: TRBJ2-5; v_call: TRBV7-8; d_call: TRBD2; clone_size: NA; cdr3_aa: CASSTREGGGETQYF; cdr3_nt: TGTGCCAGCAGTACCCGGGAGGGGGGAGGAGAGACCCAGTACTTC
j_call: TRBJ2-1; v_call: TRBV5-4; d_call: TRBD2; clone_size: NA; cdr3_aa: CASGHGTSGYVNEQFF; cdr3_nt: TGTGCCAGCGGTCACGGGACTAGCGGGTATGTCAATGAGCAGTTCTTC
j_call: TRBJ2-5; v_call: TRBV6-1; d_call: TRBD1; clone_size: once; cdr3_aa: CASRQGARETQYF; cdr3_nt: TGTGCCAGTCGACAGGGGGCTCGGGAGACCCAGTACTTC
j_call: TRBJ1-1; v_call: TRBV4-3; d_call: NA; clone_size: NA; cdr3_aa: CASSQDRGTEAFF; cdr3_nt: TGCGCCAGCAGCCAAGATCGGGGTACTGAAGCTTTCTTT
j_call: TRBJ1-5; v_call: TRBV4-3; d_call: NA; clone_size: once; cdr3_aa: CASSPRQSNQPQHF; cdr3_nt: TGCGCCAGCAGCCCTAGACAGAGCAATCAGCCCCAGCATTTT
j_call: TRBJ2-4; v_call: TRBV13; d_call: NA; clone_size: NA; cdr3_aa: CASSQSRDTNIQYF; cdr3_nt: TGTGCCAGCAGCCAGAGCCGGGACACGAACATTCAGTACTTC
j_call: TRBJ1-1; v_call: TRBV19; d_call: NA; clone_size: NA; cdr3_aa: CASLSLRVMNTEAFF; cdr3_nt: TGTGCCAGCTTGTCCCTGAGGGTCATGAACACTGAAGCTTTCTTT
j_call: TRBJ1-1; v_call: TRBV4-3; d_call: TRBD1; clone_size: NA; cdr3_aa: CASSQIGVTGEHPGNTEAFF; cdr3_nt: TGCGCCAGCAGCCAAATCGGGGTGACAGGGGAGCACCCTGGGAACACTGAAGCTTTCTTT
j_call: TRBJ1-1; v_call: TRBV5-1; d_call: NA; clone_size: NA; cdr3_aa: CASSLRFKNTEAFF; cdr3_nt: TGCGCCAGCAGCTTGCGGTTCAAGAACACTGAAGCTTTCTTT
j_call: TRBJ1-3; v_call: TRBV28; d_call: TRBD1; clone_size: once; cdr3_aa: CASSTQSGQGSNGNTIYF; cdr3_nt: TGTGCCAGCAGTACCCAATCGGGACAGGGTTCTAATGGAAACACCATATATTTT
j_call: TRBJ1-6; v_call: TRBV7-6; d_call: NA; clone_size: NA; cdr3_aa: CASSLGQSSYNSPLHF; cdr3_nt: TGTGCCAGCAGCCTCGGACAGAGCTCCTATAATTCACCCCTCCACTTT
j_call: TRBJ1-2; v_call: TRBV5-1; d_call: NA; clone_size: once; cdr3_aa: CASSFHPLAADRTYGYTF; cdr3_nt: TGCGCCAGCAGCTTCCACCCACTGGCCGCGGACAGAACCTATGGCTACACCTTC
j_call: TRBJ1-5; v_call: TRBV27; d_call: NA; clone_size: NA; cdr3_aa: CASSFSGTYPNQPQHF; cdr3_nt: TGTGCCAGCAGTTTTTCGGGGACATATCCAAATCAGCCCCAGCATTTT
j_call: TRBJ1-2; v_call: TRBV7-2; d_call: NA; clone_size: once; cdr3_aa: CASSLETDRPGYTF; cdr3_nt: TGTGCCAGCAGCTTAGAGACAGACCGGCCTGGCTACACCTTC
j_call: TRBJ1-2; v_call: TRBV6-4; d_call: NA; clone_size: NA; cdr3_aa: CASSLFFQGRGYGYTF; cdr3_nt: TGTGCCAGCAGTCTATTCTTTCAGGGTCGCGGCTATGGCTACACCTTC
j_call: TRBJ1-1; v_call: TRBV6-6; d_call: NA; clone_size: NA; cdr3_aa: CASSVLVRFSTEAFF; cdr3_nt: TGTGCCAGCAGTGTCCTGGTACGGTTTTCCACTGAAGCTTTCTTT
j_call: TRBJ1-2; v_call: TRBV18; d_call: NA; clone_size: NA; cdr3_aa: CASSPYSRGGNYGYTF; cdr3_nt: TGTGCCAGCTCACCTTATTCCCGGGGGGGGAACTATGGCTACACCTTC
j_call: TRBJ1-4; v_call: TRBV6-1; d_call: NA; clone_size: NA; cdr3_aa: CASRLNEKLFF; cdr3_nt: TGTGCCAGCAGACTCAATGAAAAACTGTTTTTT
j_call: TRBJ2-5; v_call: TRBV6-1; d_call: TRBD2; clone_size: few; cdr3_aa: CASSGLAGAQETQYF; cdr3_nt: TGTGCCAGCAGTGGACTAGCGGGGGCGCAAGAGACCCAGTACTTC
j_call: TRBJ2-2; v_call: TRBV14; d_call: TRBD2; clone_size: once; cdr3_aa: CASSPGGEEGNTGELFF; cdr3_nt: TGTGCCAGCAGCCCCGGGGGGGAGGAAGGGAACACCGGGGAGCTGTTTTTT